These 18 T cell receptor beta chains came from one sample sequenced in a study of CD8 T cells in ankylosing spondylitis. TCRdb ran MiXCR on the 5' RACE reads and lists one entry per CDR3 protein. The sample contains some 54,000 distinct CDR3 sequences, approximately 8% of which appear only once. Sequences were obtained from blood, either unsorted or a sorted T cell fraction (not recorded which). The receptors come from a female donor with ankylosing spondylitis or in good health (not recorded which).

The chain has TRBV3-1 and TRBJ1-4, with D tentatively TRBD1 (5 bases). Germline values: CDR1 LGHDT, CDR2 YNNKEL (reference sequence). Trimming left V 0 bases short and J 0 bases short, with 20 bases between. The CDR3 spans 20 residues. CDR3 bases: TGTGCCAGCAGCCAAGATTATCCCGGCAGGGCGGGGGCAACTAATGAAAAACTGTTTTTT. As protein: CASSQDYPGRAGATNEKLFF.

This clonotype occurred many times. V is TRBV4-3 and J is TRBJ1-4; possible D gene TRBD1, 5 bases. The CDR3 extends over 15 amino acids. CDR1 is LGHNA, CDR2 YSLEER, per germline. Trimming took off 5 bases at V and 4 bases at J, with 14 bases between the two ends. CDR3 sequence: CASSAHRDGNEKLFF. CDR3 DNA sequence: TGCGCCAGCAGCGCTCACCGGGACGGTAATGAAAAACTGTTTTTT.

This clonotype was seen ten or more times. The chain carries TRBV6-2 or TRBV6-3 and TRBJ2-5; a possible D gene is TRBD2 (6 bases). Germline CDR1 and CDR2: MNHEY and SVGEGT. Trimming pared 0 bases from V and 5 bases from J, leaving 16 bases between. CDR3 length: 16 amino acids. The CDR3 DNA is TGTGCCAGCAGTTACTCACGAGCGGGTTATGCGGAGACCCAGTACTTC. Residues: CASSYSRAGYAETQYF.

This clonotype has ten or more counts. V and J are TRBV20-1 and TRBJ1-2, with a possible D match to TRBD1 (5 bases). The germline CDR1 and CDR2 sequences are DFQATT and SNEGSKA (reference sequence). This CDR3 is 12 amino acids long. The ends were cut back, 6 bases at V and 4 bases at J, with 12 bases in the middle. CDR3 nucleotides: TGCAGTGCCACGGGACTGATCTATGGCTACACCTTC. Its translation is CSATGLIYGYTF.

This clonotype was counted ten times or more. V is TRBV29-1 and J is TRBJ2-3; D unresolved. The CDR3 loop spans 11 amino acids. The V gene lost 7 bases and the J gene lost 6 bases, with 11 bases spanning the gap. From germline, CDR1 is SQVTM and CDR2 ANQGSEA. The CDR3 reads CSAGPADTQYF. The CDR3 DNA reads TGCAGCGCCGGACCGGCGGATACGCAGTATTTT.

This clonotype was found many times. The J gene is TRBJ2-3, the V gene TRBV7-8; D is unclear. The CDR3 runs to 13 residues. Germline assignment: CDR1 SGHVS and CDR2 FQNEAQ. V was cut by 1 base and J by 2 bases, with 4 bases left in between. CDR3 sequence: CASSLGVTDTQYF. The DNA of the CDR3 is TGTGCCAGCAGCTTAGGGGTCACAGATACGCAGTATTTT.

This clonotype was recorded many times. This chain links TRBV12-3 or TRBV12-4 with TRBJ2-5; D is perhaps TRBD2 (6 bases). This CDR3 has 11 amino acids. V was shortened by 1 base and J by 10 bases, with 7 bases between the two germline ends. The CDR3 sequence is CASSLEDYQYF. CDR3 DNA sequence: TGTGCCAGCAGTTTAGAGGACTACCAGTACTTC.

The rearrangement links TRBV6-2 or TRBV6-3 to TRBJ2-1; perhaps TRBD2 as D (5 bases). Germline CDR1 MNHEY, CDR2 SVGEGT. V was shortened by 4 bases and J by 4 bases, with 11 bases between the two germline ends. CDR3 length equals 14 residues. The CDR3 loop reads CASSSPRGYNEQFF. DNA for the CDR3: TGTGCCAGCAGTTCTCCGAGAGGGTACAATGAGCAGTTCTTC.

The chain recombines TRBV4-2 with TRBJ2-2; D possibly corresponds to TRBD2 (5 bases). CDR1 is LGHNA and CDR2 is YNFKEQ in the germline V gene. CDR3 size: 15 residues. The V end lost 0 bases, the J end lost 5 bases, and 10 bases lay between the germline ends. CDR3 in DNA: TGTGCCAGCAGCCAAGAAGGTGGAGGAACCGGGGAGCTGTTTTTT. Its translation: CASSQEGGGTGELFF.

The chain uses TRBV30 and TRBJ2-5; TRBD1 is a possible D gene (6 bases). The CDR3 consists of 14 residues. Trimming shortened V by 3 bases and J by 3 bases, and 14 bases separated the two germline ends. Germline loops: CDR1 GTSNPN, CDR2 SVGIG (reference sequence). Here the CDR3 DNA reads TGTGCCTGGAGCCGTGGACAGTCTAAAGAGACCCAGTACTTC. Translated: CAWSRGQSKETQYF.

This clonotype was detected ten times or more. The gene calls are TRBV5-1 and TRBJ1-1, with 8 bases lining up with TRBD1. Looked up from germline, CDR1 is SGHRS and CDR2 is YFSETQ. This CDR3 is 15 amino acids long. The V gene end was trimmed by 0 bases and the J gene end by 1 base; junction bases not matched to a gene: 2. CDR3 nucleotide sequence: TGCGCCAGCAGCTTGGTGGACAGGGCGAACACTGAAGCTTTCTTT. This sequence encodes CASSLVDRANTEAFF. Complete variable domain (other parts from reference TRBV5-1 and TRBJ1-1): KAGVTQTPRYLIKTRGQQVTLSCSPISGHRSVSWYQQTPGQGLQFLFEYFSETQRNKGNFPGRFSGRQFSNSRSEMNVSTLELGDSALYLCASSLVDRANTEAFFGQGTRLTVV.

The chain is built from TRBV7-2 and TRBJ1-1; TRBD1 is a possible D gene (6 bases). The CDR3 totals 15 residues. Trimming took off 1 base at V and 5 bases at J, with 14 bases between the two ends. CDR1 is SGHTA, CDR2 FQGNSA, per germline. CDR3 amino acids: CASSLGSGVGTEAFF. The CDR3 region has the DNA TGTGCCAGCAGCTTAGGTTCAGGGGTAGGAACTGAAGCTTTCTTT. The full variable domain, with the rest looked up from reference TRBV7-2 and TRBJ1-1, is GAGVSQSPSNKVTEKGKDVELRCDPISGHTALYWYRQSLGQGLEFLIYFQGNSAPDKSGLPSDRFSAERTGGSVSTLTIQRTQQEDSAVYLCASSLGSGVGTEAFFGQGTRLTVV.

The sample holds many counts of this clonotype. The V call is TRBV12-3 or TRBV12-4, the J call TRBJ1-4; 8 bases match TRBD1. Germline trimming cut 7 bases from V and 4 bases from J; bases unmatched to any gene: 8. The CDR3 loop spans 15 amino acids. DNA for the CDR3: TGTGCCAGCACTGAGACAGGGGCTATTAATGAAAAACTGTTTTTT. The encoded protein is CASTETGAINEKLFF.

This clonotype was seen repeatedly, ten times or more. The chain carries TRBV6-1 and TRBJ2-7; perhaps TRBD2 as D (5 bases). From germline, CDR1 is MNHNS and CDR2 SASEGT. The CDR3 totals 15 residues. V was shortened by 6 bases and J by 6 bases, with 21 bases between the two germline ends. CDR3 bases: TGTGCCAGCAGCTCCTATCCACTAGTCCTACGCGAGCAGTACTTC. It codes for CASSSYPLVLREQYF.

This clonotype has a count of ten or more. The V gene is TRBV5-1, the J gene TRBJ1-1; D remains ambiguous. The CDR3 contains 16 residues. Germline V gene data show CDR1 as SGHRS and CDR2 as YFSETQ. V lost 3 bases and J lost 1, with 16 bases in between. This CDR3 reads CASSWGFSGENTEAFF. The DNA of the CDR3 is TGCGCCAGCAGCTGGGGTTTTTCCGGGGAGAACACTGAAGCTTTCTTT.

Ten or more counts support this clonotype. The rearrangement joins TRBV20-1 to TRBJ1-1; 8 nucleotides match TRBD1. CDR3 size: 14 residues. CDR1 and CDR2 (germline): DFQATT, SNEGSKA (reference sequence). After removal of 3 bases from V and 1 base from J, the junction contained 4 bases not matched to a gene. DNA for the CDR3: TGCAGTGCTAGCGACAGGGGTGAGAACACTGAAGCTTTCTTT. It is translated as CSASDRGENTEAFF.

This clonotype was seen at least ten times. The J gene is TRBJ1-1, the V gene TRBV20-1, with D possibly TRBD1 on 5 matching bases. V was trimmed by 6 bases and J by 2 bases, leaving 13 bases between them. This CDR3 is 13 amino acids long. Per germline, CDR1 DFQATT and CDR2 SNEGSKA (reference sequence). CDR3 DNA: TGCAGTGCCAGGGCGGAACGAAACACTGAAGCTTTCTTT. Its protein product is CSARAERNTEAFF.

The chain links TRBV7-9 to TRBJ2-5; 10 bases match TRBD2. The CDR3 extends over 15 amino acids. CDR1 and CDR2 (germline): SEHNR, FQNEAQ (reference sequence). V lost 5 bases to trimming and J lost 4 bases; unmatched junction nucleotides: 7. CDR3 amino acids: CASSPQTSGRETQYF. Written as DNA, the CDR3 is TGTGCCAGCAGCCCCCAGACTAGCGGGCGAGAGACCCAGTACTTC.